This note documents a single TCR beta chain sequence. The V end lost 4 bases, the J end lost 7 bases, and 9 bases lay between the germline ends. The CDR3 length is 12 residues. Looked up from germline, CDR1 is SGHRS and CDR2 is YFSETQ. Sequenced by immunoSEQ multiplex PCR; TCRdb stores in-frame clones only, minus some. The repertoire has 110,000 to 150,000 clones, 89% of them found once; the top ten carry less than 5%. This record belongs to a study of control samples from healthy donors and cancer patients. The chain uses TRBV5-1 and TRBJ1-3; D gene unclear. The sequenced material came from blood. The TCR sequence derives from a young man in good health. CDR3 sequence: CASSDGSNTIYF. CDR3 in DNA: TGCGCCAGCAGCGACGGCTCGAACACCATATATTTT. Complete variable domain (other parts from reference TRBV5-1 and TRBJ1-3): KAGVTQTPRYLIKTRGQQVTLSCSPISGHRSVSWYQQTPGQGLQFLFEYFSETQRNKGNFPGRFSGRQFSNSRSEMNVSTLELGDSALYLCASSDGSNTIYFGEGSWLTVV.